This T cell receptor (beta chain) was observed in a study of T cells in Graves' hyperthyroidism and ophthalmopathy. TCR beta CDR3 regions were amplified from RNA transcripts. The TCR CDR3 first-round RT-PCR relied on the HTBI primer set. MiXCR was run by TCRdb on the multiplex PCR reads, yielding one entry per CDR3 protein. The sample includes 450,000 to 650,000 distinct CDR3 sequences, more than 13% of them seen just once. The table lists this clonotype with many counts. Germline CDR1 reads GTSNPN; CDR2 reads SVGIG (reference sequence). V lost 3 bases to trimming and J lost 5 bases, with 15 bases between them. The CDR3 consists of 14 residues.

This clonotype was sampled from a woman aged 18-29 years with Graves' ophthalmopathy. Specimen: blood. The rearrangement joins TRBV30 to TRBJ2-3; D not resolved. The DNA of the CDR3 is TGTGCCTGGAGGCGTGACCGTAGTGGAGATACGCAGTATTTT. Translating gives CAWRRDRSGDTQYF. Based on the CDR3 plus reference TRBV30 and TRBJ2-3, the full variable domain is SQTIHQWPATLVQPVGSPLSLECTVEGTSNPNLYWYRQAAGRGLQLLFYSVGIGQISSEVPQNLSASRPQDRQFILSSKKLLLSDSGFYLCAWRRDRSGDTQYFGPGTRLTVL.